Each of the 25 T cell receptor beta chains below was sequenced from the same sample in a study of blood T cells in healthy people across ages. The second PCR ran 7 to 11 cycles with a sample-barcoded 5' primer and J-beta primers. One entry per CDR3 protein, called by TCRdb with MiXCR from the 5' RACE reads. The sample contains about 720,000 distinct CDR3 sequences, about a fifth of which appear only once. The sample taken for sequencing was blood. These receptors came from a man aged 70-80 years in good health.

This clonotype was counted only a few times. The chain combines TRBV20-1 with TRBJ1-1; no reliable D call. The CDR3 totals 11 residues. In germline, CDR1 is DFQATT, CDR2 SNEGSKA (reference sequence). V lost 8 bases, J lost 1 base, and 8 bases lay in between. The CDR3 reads CSTTRNTEAFF. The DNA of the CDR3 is TGCAGTACTACTCGGAACACTGAAGCTTTCTTT.

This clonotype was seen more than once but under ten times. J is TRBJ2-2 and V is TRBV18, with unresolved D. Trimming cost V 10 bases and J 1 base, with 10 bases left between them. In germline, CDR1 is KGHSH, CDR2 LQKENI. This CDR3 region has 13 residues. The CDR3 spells CATNALNTGELFF. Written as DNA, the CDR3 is TGTGCCACCAATGCATTGAACACCGGGGAGCTGTTTTTT.

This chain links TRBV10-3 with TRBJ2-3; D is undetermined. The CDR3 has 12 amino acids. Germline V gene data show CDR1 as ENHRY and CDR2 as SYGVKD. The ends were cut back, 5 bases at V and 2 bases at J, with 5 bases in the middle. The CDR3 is CAISPTTDTQYF. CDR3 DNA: TGTGCCATCAGTCCAACCACAGATACGCAGTATTTT.

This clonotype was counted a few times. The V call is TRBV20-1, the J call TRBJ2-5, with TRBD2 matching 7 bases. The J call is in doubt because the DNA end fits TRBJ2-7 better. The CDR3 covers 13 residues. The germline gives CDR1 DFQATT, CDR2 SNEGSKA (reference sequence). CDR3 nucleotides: TGCAGTGCCGGGGACTACCAGGGCTACGAGCAGTACTTC. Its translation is CSAGDYQGYEQYF.

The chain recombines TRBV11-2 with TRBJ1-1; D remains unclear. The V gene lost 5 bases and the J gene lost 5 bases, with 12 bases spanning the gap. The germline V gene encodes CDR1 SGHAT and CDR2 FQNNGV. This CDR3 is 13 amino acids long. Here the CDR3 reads CASSSQIQTEAFF. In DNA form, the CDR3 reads TGTGCCAGCAGCAGTCAGATACAAACTGAAGCTTTCTTT.

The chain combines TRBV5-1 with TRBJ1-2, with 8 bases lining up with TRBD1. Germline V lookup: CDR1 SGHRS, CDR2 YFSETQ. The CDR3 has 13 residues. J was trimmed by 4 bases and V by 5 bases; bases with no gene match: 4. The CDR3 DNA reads TGCGCCAGCAGGGGACAGGAGCTCTATGGCTACACCTTC. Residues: CASRGQELYGYTF.

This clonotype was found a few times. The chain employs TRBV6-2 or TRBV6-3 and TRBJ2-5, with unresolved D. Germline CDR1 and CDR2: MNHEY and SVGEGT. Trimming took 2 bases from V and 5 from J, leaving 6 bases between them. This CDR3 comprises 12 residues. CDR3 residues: CASSYPTETQYF. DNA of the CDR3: TGTGCCAGCAGTTACCCGACCGAGACCCAGTACTTC.

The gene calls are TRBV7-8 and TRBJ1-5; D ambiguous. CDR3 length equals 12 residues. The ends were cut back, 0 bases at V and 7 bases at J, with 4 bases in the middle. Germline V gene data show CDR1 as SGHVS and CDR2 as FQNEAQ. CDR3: CASSLAHQPQHF. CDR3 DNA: TGTGCCAGCAGCTTAGCTCACCAGCCCCAGCATTTT.

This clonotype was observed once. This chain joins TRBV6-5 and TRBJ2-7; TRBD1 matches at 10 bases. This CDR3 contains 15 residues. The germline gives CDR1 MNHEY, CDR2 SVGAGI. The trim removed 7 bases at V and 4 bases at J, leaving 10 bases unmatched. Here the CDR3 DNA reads TGTGCCAGCACCAAGAGGACAGGGGGGAAATACGAGCAGTACTTC. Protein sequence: CASTKRTGGKYEQYF.

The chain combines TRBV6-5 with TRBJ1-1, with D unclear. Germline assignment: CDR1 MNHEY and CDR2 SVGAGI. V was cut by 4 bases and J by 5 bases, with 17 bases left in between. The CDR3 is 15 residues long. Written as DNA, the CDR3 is TGTGCCAGCAGTTTCCCCGGGCCCCAAGGGACTGAAGCTTTCTTT. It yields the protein CASSFPGPQGTEAFF.

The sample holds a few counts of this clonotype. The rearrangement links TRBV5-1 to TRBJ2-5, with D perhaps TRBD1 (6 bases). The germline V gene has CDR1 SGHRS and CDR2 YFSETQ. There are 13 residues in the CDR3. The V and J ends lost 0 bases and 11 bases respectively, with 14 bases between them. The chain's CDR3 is CASSLGSTGPQYF. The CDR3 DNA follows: TGCGCCAGCAGCTTGGGCTCTACAGGGCCGCAGTACTTC.

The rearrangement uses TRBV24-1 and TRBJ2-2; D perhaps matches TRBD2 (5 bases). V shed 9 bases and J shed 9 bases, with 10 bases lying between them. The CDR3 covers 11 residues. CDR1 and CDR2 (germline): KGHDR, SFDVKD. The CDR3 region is CATSTTRELFF. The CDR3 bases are TGTGCCACCTCGACTACAAGGGAGCTGTTTTTT.

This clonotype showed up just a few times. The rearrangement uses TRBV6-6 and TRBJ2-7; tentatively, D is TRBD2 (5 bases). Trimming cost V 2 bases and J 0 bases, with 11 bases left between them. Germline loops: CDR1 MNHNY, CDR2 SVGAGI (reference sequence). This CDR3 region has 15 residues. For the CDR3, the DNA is TGTGCCAGCAGTTACGGCTACACTAGCTCCTACGAGCAGTACTTC. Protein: CASSYGYTSSYEQYF.

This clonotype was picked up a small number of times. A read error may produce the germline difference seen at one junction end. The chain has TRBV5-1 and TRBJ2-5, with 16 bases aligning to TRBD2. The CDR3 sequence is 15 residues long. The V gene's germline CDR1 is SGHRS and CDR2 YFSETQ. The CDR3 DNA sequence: TGCGCCAGCAGCCCGGGACTAGCGGGGGGGATTGTTCGGTTCTTC. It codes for CASSPGLAGGIVRFF. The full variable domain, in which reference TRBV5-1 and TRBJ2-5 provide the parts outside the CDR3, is KAGVTQTPRYLIKTRGQQVTLSCSPISGHRSVSWYQQTPGQGLQFLFEYFSETQRNKGNFPGRFSGRQFSNSRSEMNVSTLELGDSALYLCASSPGLAGGIVRFFGPGTRLLVL.

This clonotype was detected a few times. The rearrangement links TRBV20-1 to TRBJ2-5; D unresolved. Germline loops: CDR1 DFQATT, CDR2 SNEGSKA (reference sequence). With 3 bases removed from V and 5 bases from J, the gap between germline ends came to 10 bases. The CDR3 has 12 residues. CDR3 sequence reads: CSARQDWETQYF. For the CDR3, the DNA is TGCAGTGCTAGGCAGGATTGGGAGACCCAGTACTTC.

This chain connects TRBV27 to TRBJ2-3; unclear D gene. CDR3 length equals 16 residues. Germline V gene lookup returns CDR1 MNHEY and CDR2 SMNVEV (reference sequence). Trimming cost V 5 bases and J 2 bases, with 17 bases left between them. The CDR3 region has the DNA TGTGCCAGCAGTCTCCGTCCCCTCCTTACCACAGATACGCAGTATTTT. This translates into CASSLRPLLTTDTQYF.

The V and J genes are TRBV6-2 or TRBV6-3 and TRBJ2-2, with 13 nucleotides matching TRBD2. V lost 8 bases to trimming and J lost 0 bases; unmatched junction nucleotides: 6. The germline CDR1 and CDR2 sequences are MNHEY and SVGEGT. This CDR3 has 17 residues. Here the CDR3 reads CASLGLAGPSNTGELFF. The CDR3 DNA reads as TGTGCCAGCCTGGGACTAGCGGGGCCTTCGAACACCGGGGAGCTGTTTTTT.

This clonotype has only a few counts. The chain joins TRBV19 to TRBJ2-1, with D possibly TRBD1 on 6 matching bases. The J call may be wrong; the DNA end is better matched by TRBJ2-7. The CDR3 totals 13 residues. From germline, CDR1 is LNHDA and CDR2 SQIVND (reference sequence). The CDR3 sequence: CASSVQGSYEQYV. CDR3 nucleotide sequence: TGTGCCAGTAGTGTACAGGGATCCTACGAGCAGTACGTC.

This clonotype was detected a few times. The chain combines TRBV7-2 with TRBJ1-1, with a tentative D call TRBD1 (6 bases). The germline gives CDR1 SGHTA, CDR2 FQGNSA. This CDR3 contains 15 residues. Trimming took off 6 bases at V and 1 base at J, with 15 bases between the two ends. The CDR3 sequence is CASRTTLQGNTEAFF. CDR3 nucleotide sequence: TGTGCCAGCAGAACTACATTACAGGGGAACACTGAAGCTTTCTTT.

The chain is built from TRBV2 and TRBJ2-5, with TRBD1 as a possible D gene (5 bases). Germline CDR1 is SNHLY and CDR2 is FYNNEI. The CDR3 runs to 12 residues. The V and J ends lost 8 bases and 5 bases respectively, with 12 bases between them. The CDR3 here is CASDRLEETQYF. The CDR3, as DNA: TGTGCCAGCGACAGATTGGAGGAGACCCAGTACTTC.

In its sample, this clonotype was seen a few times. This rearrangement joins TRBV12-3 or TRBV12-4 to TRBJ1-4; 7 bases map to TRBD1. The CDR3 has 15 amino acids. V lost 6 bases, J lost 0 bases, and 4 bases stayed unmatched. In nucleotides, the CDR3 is TGTGCCAGCAGGAGACAGGGCGCAACTAATGAAAAACTGTTTTTT. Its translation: CASRRQGATNEKLFF.

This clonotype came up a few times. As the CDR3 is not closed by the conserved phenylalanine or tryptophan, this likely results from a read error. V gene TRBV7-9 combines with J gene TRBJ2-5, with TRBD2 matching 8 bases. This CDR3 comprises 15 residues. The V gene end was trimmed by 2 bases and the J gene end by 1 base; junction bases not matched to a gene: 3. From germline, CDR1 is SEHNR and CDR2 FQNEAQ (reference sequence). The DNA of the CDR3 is TGTGCCAGCAGCTTACTTGGACTAGCCCAAGAGACCCAGTACCTC. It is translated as CASSLLGLAQETQYL.

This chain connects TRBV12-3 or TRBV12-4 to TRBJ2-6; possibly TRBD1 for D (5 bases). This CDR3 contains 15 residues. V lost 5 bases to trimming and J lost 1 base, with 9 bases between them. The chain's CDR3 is CASSLRESGANVLTF. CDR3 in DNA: TGTGCCAGCAGTCTCAGGGAATCTGGGGCCAACGTCCTGACTTTC.

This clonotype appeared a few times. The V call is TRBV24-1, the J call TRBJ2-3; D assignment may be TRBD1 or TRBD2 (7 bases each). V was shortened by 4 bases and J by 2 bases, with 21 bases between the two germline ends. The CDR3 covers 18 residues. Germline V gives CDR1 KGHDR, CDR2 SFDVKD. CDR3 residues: CATSDPTGDYEHTDTQYF. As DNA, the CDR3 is TGTGCCACCAGTGACCCAACAGGGGACTACGAACACACAGATACGCAGTATTTT.

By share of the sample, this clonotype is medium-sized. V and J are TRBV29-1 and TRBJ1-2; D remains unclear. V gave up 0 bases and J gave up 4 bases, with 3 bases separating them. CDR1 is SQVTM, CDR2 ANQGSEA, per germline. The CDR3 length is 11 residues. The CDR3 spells CSVEEGYGYTF. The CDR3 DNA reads TGCAGCGTTGAAGAGGGCTATGGCTACACCTTC.